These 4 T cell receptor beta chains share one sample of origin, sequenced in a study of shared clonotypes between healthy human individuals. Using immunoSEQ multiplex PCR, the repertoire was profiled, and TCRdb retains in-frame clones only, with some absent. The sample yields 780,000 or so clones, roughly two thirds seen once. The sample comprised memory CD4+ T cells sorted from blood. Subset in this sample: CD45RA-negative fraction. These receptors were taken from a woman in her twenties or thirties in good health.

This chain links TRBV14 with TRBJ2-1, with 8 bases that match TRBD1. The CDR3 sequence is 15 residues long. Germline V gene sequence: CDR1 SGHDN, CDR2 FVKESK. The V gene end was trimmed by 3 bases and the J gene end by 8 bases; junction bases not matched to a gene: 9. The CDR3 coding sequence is TGTGCCAGCAGCCAGGTAACCAAGACAGGGGATGAGCAGTTCTTC. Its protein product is CASSQVTKTGDEQFF. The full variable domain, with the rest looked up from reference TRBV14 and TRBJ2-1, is EAGVTQFPSHSVIEKGQTVTLRCDPISGHDNLYWYRRVMGKEIKFLLHFVKESKQDESGMPNNRFLAERTGGTYSTLKVQPAELEDSGVYFCASSQVTKTGDEQFFGPGTRLTVL.

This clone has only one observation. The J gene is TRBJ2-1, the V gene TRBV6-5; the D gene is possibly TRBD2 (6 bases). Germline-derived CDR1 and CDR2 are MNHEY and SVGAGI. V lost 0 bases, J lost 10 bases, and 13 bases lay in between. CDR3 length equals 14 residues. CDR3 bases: TGTGCCAGCAGTTACTCCCAGGGAGGTCGCGAGCAGTTCTTC. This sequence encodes CASSYSQGGREQFF.

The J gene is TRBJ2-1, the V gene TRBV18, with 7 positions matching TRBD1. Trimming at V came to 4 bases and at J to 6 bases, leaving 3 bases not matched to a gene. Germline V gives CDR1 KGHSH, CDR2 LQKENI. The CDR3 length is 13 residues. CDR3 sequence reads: CASSLWTGNEQFF. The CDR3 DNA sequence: TGTGCCAGCTCACTTTGGACAGGCAATGAGCAGTTCTTC.

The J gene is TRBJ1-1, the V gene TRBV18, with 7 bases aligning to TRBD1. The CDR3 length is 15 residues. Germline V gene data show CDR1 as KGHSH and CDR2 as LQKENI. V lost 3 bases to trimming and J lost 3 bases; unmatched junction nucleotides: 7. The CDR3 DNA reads TGTGCCAGCTCACCGCGAAGGGGGCTTGACACTGAAGCTTTCTTT. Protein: CASSPRRGLDTEAFF.